Included here is one TCR beta chain sequence, with context. Its antigen is unknown. This entry comes from a study of cytomegalovirus exposure and HLA in healthy donors. Study summary: HLA-typed donors were the source of about 85 million unique TCRs, which an early data release held.

The primer mix had 60 Vbeta and 13 Jbeta primers. The assay was immunoSEQ multiplex PCR, and TCRdb's table has in-frame clones only and misses some. The table lists about 190,000 clones, about 85% of them singletons. Notes on the study in general: A link between a missense DCLRE1C variant and TCR beta V- and J-gene trimming emerged from a later analysis.

In germline, CDR1 is MNHEY, CDR2 SMNVEV (reference sequence). With 3 bases removed from V and 5 bases from J, the gap between germline ends came to 16 bases. This CDR3 has 15 residues. The V call is TRBV27, the J call TRBJ2-5, with TRBD1 as a possible D gene (5 bases). Material: PBMCs. This sequence was found in a boy younger than 10 in good health and CMV-seronegative. CDR3 bases: TGTGCCAGCAGTTTGGAGCAGGGTTTTCGGGAGACCCAGTACTTC. Protein: CASSLEQGFRETQYF.